This T cell receptor (beta chain) was recovered during a study of blood T cells in healthy people across ages. This clonotype has more than one count but fewer than ten. Its specificity is unknown. For the second PCR, which ran for about 7 to 12 cycles, a sample-barcoded 5' primer and a J-beta primer mix were used. One entry per CDR3 protein, called by TCRdb with MiXCR from the 5' RACE reads. The data contain 780,000 or so distinct CDR3 sequences, about 61% of them singletons. Study outcomes and limitations: In these data, TCR beta diversity tracked strongly with naive T cell percentage. The lack of PBMC sorting stopped any conclusive naive versus antigen-experienced comparison.

The sequencing input was blood. The clonotype was recovered from a man aged 40-55 years in good health.

This CDR3 is CASRPGTSYEQYF. In DNA form, the CDR3 reads TGTGCCAGCAGGCCAGGGACCTCCTACGAGCAGTACTTC. The chain employs TRBV12-3 or TRBV12-4 and TRBJ2-7; the D gene could be TRBD1 or TRBD2 (5 bases each). The length of the CDR3 is 13 residues. V was trimmed by 6 bases and J by 0 bases, leaving 9 bases between them.